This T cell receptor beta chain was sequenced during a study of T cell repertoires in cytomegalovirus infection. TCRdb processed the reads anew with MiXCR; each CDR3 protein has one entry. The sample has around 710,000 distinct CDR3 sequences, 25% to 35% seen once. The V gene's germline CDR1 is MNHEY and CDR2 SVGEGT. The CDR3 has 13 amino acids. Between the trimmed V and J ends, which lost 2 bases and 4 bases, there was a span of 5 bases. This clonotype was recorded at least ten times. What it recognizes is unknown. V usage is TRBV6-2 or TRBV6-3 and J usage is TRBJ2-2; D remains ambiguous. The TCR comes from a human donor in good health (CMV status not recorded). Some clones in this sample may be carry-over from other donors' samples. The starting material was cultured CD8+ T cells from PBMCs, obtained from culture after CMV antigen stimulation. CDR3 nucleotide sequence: TGTGCCAGCAGTTACGGCAGCACCGGGGAGCTGTTTTTT. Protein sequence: CASSYGSTGELFF.